The 18 T cell receptor beta chains in this list originate from one sample, sequenced in a study of T cell clones after liver transplantation. Assay used: immunoSEQ multiplex PCR; TCRdb lists only in-frame clones, some missing. Among 68,000 or so clones listed, approximately 80% were seen once. This sample comprised CD4+ T cells from blood, obtained before liver transplant. These receptors were obtained from a human donor who received a liver transplant.

J is TRBJ2-1 and V is TRBV18, with D possibly matching TRBD1 (6 bases). CDR1 and CDR2 from the germline V gene are KGHSH and LQKENI. Trimming removed 0 bases at V and 2 bases at J, with 11 bases between. The CDR3 totals 16 residues. CDR3 nucleotides: TGTGCCAGCTCACCACCGTCCGGGACAACCTACAATGAGCAGTTCTTC. Translated: CASSPPSGTTYNEQFF. Based on the CDR3 plus reference TRBV18 and TRBJ2-1, the full variable domain is NAGVMQNPRHLVRRRGQEARLRCSPMKGHSHVYWYRQLPEEGLKFMVYLQKENIIDESGMPKERFSAEFPKEGPSILRIQQVVRGDSAAYFCASSPPSGTTYNEQFFGPGTRLTVL.

The V call is TRBV27, the J call TRBJ1-1, with D hard to call. Germline V gives CDR1 MNHEY, CDR2 SMNVEV (reference sequence). The CDR3 loop spans 13 amino acids. V lost 2 bases and J lost 10, with 14 bases in between. Here the CDR3 reads CASSLDWRRGAFF. The CDR3 DNA sequence: TGTGCCAGCAGTTTAGATTGGAGACGGGGAGCTTTCTTT.

The V gene is TRBV18, the J gene TRBJ1-5; D remains unclear. The CDR3 loop spans 18 amino acids. V was shortened by 1 base and J by 4 bases, with 20 bases between the two germline ends. The germline V gene encodes CDR1 KGHSH and CDR2 LQKENI. This CDR3 is CASSPLPTAGGNNQPQHF. For the CDR3, the DNA is TGTGCCAGCTCACCACTCCCCACGGCCGGCGGCAATAATCAGCCCCAGCATTTT.

The chain joins TRBV5-1 to TRBJ1-3; possible D gene TRBD1, 6 bases. CDR1 and CDR2 from the germline V gene are SGHRS and YFSETQ. Trimming pared 4 bases from V and 0 bases from J, leaving 11 bases between. The CDR3 loop spans 15 amino acids. CDR3 sequence (DNA): TGCGCCAGCAGCCAGGACAGCCGCTCTGGAAACACCATATATTTT. It codes for CASSQDSRSGNTIYF.

The rearrangement uses TRBV5-1 and TRBJ2-3, with TRBD2 matching 10 bases. Germline CDR1 is SGHRS and CDR2 is YFSETQ. The CDR3 has 16 residues. J gave up 4 bases and V 0 bases, and 5 bases lay outside the gene matches. CDR3 bases: TGCGCCAGCAGCTTGGCATTAGCGGGAGGATCAGATACGCAGTATTTT. Its protein product is CASSLALAGGSDTQYF.

J is TRBJ2-1 and V is TRBV27; no clear D gene. Per germline, CDR1 MNHEY and CDR2 SMNVEV (reference sequence). The CDR3 length is 16 residues. V was cut by 3 bases and J by 0 bases, with 12 bases left in between. CDR3 bases: TGTGCCAGCAGTTTGTACTCTAGAGGCTCCTACAATGAGCAGTTCTTC. Its translation is CASSLYSRGSYNEQFF.

This chain links TRBV4-1 with TRBJ1-2; D not certain. V lost 0 bases and J lost 5, with 13 bases in between. The germline CDR1 and CDR2 sequences are MGHRA and YSYEKL. The CDR3 runs to 15 residues. The CDR3 DNA reads as TGCGCCAGCAGCCAAGATATGTCCTTCCTATATGGCTACACCTTC. This gives the protein CASSQDMSFLYGYTF.

The chain combines TRBV28 with TRBJ2-1; TRBD2 aligns across 10 bases. Germline CDR1 is MDHEN and CDR2 is SYDVKM. The CDR3 spans 17 residues. J lost 4 bases, V lost 3 bases, and 9 bases had no gene match. The CDR3 loop reads CASSFRGLADFYNEQFF. In nucleotides, the CDR3 is TGTGCCAGCAGTTTCCGTGGACTAGCGGACTTTTACAATGAGCAGTTCTTC.

The gene calls are TRBV28 and TRBJ2-1, with 10 bases identical to TRBD1. Looked up from germline, CDR1 is MDHEN and CDR2 is SYDVKM. With V trimmed by 2 bases and J by 6 bases, 10 bases remained unmatched. The CDR3 is 17 amino acids. CDR3 coding DNA: TGTGCCAGCAGTTTAAGGTCCGGACAGGGGGGAGGCAATGAGCAGTTCTTC. Amino acids: CASSLRSGQGGGNEQFF.

The genes are TRBV6-6 and TRBJ1-5; 7 positions agree with TRBD1. The CDR3 consists of 14 residues. Germline V lookup: CDR1 MNHNY, CDR2 SVGAGI (reference sequence). J was trimmed by 3 bases and V by 6 bases; bases with no gene match: 5. For the CDR3, the DNA is TGTGCCAGCAGCCCGACAGGGATCAATCAGCCCCAGCATTTT. It translates to CASSPTGINQPQHF.

CDR3 residues: CASSVVPNDRVRNEQFF. CDR3 sequence (DNA): TGTGCCAGCAGCGTAGTCCCTAACGACAGGGTCCGGAATGAGCAGTTCTTC. This chain connects TRBV9 to TRBJ2-1; 7 bases match TRBD1. Germline V gene data show CDR1 as SGDLS and CDR2 as YYNGEE. J was trimmed by 7 bases and V by 0 bases; bases with no gene match: 13. The CDR3 sequence is 17 residues long.

CDR3 nucleotides: TGTGCCAGCAGTTTAGGGACAGGGAGCTATGGCTACACCTTC. It specifies CASSLGTGSYGYTF. The rearrangement uses TRBV28 and TRBJ1-2, with 9 bases identical to TRBD1. V was clipped by 2 bases and J by 4 bases; unmatched bases: 2. This CDR3 is built from 14 residues. Germline lookup yields CDR1 MDHEN and CDR2 SYDVKM.

This sequence joins TRBV2 and TRBJ2-5; TRBD2 aligns across 13 bases. From germline, CDR1 is SNHLY and CDR2 FYNNEI. V was pared by 10 bases and J by 5 bases, with 10 bases of the junction left unmatched. The CDR3 length is 15 residues. The CDR3 loop reads CAILLELAGGETQYF. Written as DNA, the CDR3 is TGTGCCATCCTACTAGAACTAGCGGGAGGGGAGACCCAGTACTTC.

The chain has TRBV6-5 and TRBJ1-5, with D perhaps matching TRBD1 (5 bases). Per the germline V gene, CDR1 is MNHEY and CDR2 is SVGAGI. Trimming pared 6 bases from V and 6 bases from J, leaving 12 bases between. This CDR3 is 13 amino acids long. DNA for the CDR3: TGTGCCAGCAGCATCGACAGTTCTCAGCCCCAGCATTTT. Translated, it gives CASSIDSSQPQHF.

The CDR3 sequence: CASSPLGPGRIPEAFF. CDR3 bases: TGTGCCAGCTCACCTCTCGGTCCAGGGCGAATTCCTGAAGCTTTCTTT. V usage is TRBV18 and J usage is TRBJ1-1; weak D call: TRBD1 (5 bases). Germline V gene data show CDR1 as KGHSH and CDR2 as LQKENI. This CDR3 spans 16 amino acids. V was pared by 3 bases and J by 6 bases, with 20 bases between.

This clone was seen just once. The chain is built from TRBV4-1 and TRBJ1-2; D is perhaps TRBD1 (5 bases). V lost 6 bases and J 6 bases, leaving 26 bases between the germline ends. This CDR3 has 17 amino acids. CDR1 and CDR2 (germline): MGHRA, YSYEKL. The CDR3 DNA reads as TGCGCCAGCAGTCCGACGGGGAAAGGATGGGGCGCGGATGGCTACACCTTC. It encodes CASSPTGKGWGADGYTF.

The chain couples TRBV2 to TRBJ1-1, with 9 bases fitting TRBD1. Looked up from germline, CDR1 is SNHLY and CDR2 is FYNNEI. This CDR3 comprises 14 residues. J gave up 4 bases and V 6 bases, and 6 bases lay outside the gene matches. The CDR3 region has the DNA TGTGCCAGCAGCCTACAGGGGGCCGGCACTGAAGCTTTCTTT. Amino acid sequence: CASSLQGAGTEAFF.

The chain joins TRBV30 to TRBJ1-4; maybe TRBD1 (5 bases). There are 14 residues in the CDR3. Per the germline V gene, CDR1 is GTSNPN and CDR2 is SVGIG (reference sequence). V lost 3 bases and J 5 bases, leaving 13 bases between the germline ends. This CDR3 reads CAWSRGAFNEKLFF. The DNA for the CDR3 is TGTGCCTGGAGCCGAGGGGCCTTCAATGAAAAACTGTTTTTT.